The 25 T cell receptor beta chains reported below all come from one sample, sequenced in a study of CD8 T cells in Susac syndrome. Reverse transcription of about 0.5 to 1 ug RNA used random hexamers. TCRdb re-called the immunoSEQ multiplex PCR reads through MiXCR, storing one row per CDR3 protein. Among more than 100,000 distinct CDR3 sequences, roughly 76% were seen once, and the ten largest hold more than 0.5%. Input material: CD8+ T cells from PBMCs. These receptors came from a human donor with multiple sclerosis.

The V call is TRBV27, the J call TRBJ2-3; D unresolved. The CDR3 contains 13 residues. Trimming cost V 8 bases and J 6 bases, with 15 bases left between them. The V gene's germline CDR1 is MNHEY and CDR2 SMNVEV (reference sequence). This CDR3 is CASGPVGMDTQYF. For the CDR3, the DNA is TGTGCCAGCGGTCCAGTGGGCATGGATACGCAGTATTTT.

The chain employs TRBV7-3 and TRBJ2-1; 9 bases fit TRBD2. V gave up 5 bases and J gave up 8 bases; unmatched junction bases: 10. Germline CDR1 SGHTA, CDR2 FQGTGA. CDR3 length: 15 amino acids. The CDR3 bases are TGTGCCAGCAGCCGAAGCGGGAGGAAATTCGATGAGCAGTTCTTC. Translated: CASSRSGRKFDEQFF.

This chain joins TRBV5-6 and TRBJ1-2; D call uncertain. Trimming left V 2 bases short and J 8 bases short, with 16 bases between. The CDR3 has 14 residues. Germline V lookup: CDR1 SGHDT, CDR2 YYEEEE. For the CDR3, the DNA is TGTGCCAGCAGCTTCCCCTCAGGACCTGAAGGCTACACCTTC. It is translated as CASSFPSGPEGYTF.

This chain connects TRBV11-1 to TRBJ2-5; D may be TRBD1 (8 bases). The CDR3 has 15 residues. From germline, CDR1 is SGHAT and CDR2 FQDESV (reference sequence). Deletions cut 5 bases from V and 2 bases from J, with 15 bases between. The CDR3 here is CASSAGQGLQETQYF. The CDR3, as DNA: TGTGCCAGCAGCGCCGGACAGGGACTACAAGAGACCCAGTACTTC.

The V and J genes are TRBV7-9 and TRBJ1-1; unclear D gene. Germline V CDR1 and CDR2: SEHNR, FQNEAQ (reference sequence). The CDR3 has 14 amino acids. Trimming took off 5 bases at V and 4 bases at J, with 14 bases between the two ends. Here the CDR3 DNA reads TGTGCCAGCAGCGGAGTAGAGGGAGCCACTGAAGCTTTCTTT. It codes for CASSGVEGATEAFF.

V is TRBV28 and J is TRBJ1-6; D perhaps matches TRBD1 (5 bases). Germline V gene sequence: CDR1 MDHEN, CDR2 SYDVKM. V gave up 7 bases and J gave up 14 bases, with 18 bases separating them. The CDR3 loop spans 13 amino acids. The CDR3 sequence: CASTLTGTSSLHF. The CDR3 coding sequence is TGTGCCAGCACATTGACCGGGACGTCGTCCCTCCACTTT. Using reference TRBV28 and TRBJ1-6 for the parts outside the CDR3, the full variable domain is DVKVTQSSRYLVKRTGEKVFLECVQDMDHENMFWYRQDPGLGLRLIYFSYDVKMKEKGDIPEGYSVSREKKERFSLILESASTNQTSMYLCASTLTGTSSLHFGNGTRLTVT.

J is TRBJ1-2 and V is TRBV13, with a tentative D call TRBD1 (5 bases). The CDR3 covers 13 residues. The germline V gene encodes CDR1 PRHDT and CDR2 FYEKMQ (reference sequence). Trimming left V 3 bases short and J 4 bases short, with 9 bases between. CDR3 amino acids: CASSFGTVYGYTF. CDR3 sequence (DNA): TGTGCCAGCAGCTTTGGGACGGTCTATGGCTACACCTTC. The whole variable domain, filled in from reference TRBV13 and TRBJ1-2, reads AAGVIQSPRHLIKEKRETATLKCYPIPRHDTVYWYQQGPGQDPQFLISFYEKMQSDKGSIPDRFSAQQFSDYHSELNMSSLELGDSALYFCASSFGTVYGYTFGSGTRLTVV.

The chain joins TRBV25-1 to TRBJ2-5, with D possibly matching TRBD2 (5 bases). The germline V and J ends were trimmed by 3 bases and 4 bases, with 9 bases remaining between them. Per germline, CDR1 MGHDK and CDR2 SYGVNS. The CDR3 runs 13 residues. CDR3 in amino acids: CASSDDYLETQYF. The CDR3 DNA sequence: TGTGCCAGCAGTGATGACTACTTAGAGACCCAGTACTTC.

The V call is TRBV14, the J call TRBJ1-2; possible D gene TRBD1, 6 bases. V was clipped by 6 bases and J by 6 bases, with 14 bases between them. The length of the CDR3 is 13 residues. The germline gives CDR1 SGHDN, CDR2 FVKESK. The CDR3 nucleotides read TGTGCCAGCAGTTCAACAGGGTTTGATGGCTACACCTTC. Its protein is CASSSTGFDGYTF.

The J gene is TRBJ2-7, the V gene TRBV20-1, with 9 bases matching TRBD1. The V segment lost 3 bases and the J segment 6 bases; nucleotides outside the gene matches: 12. CDR3 length: 15 residues. Germline V gene sequence: CDR1 DFQATT, CDR2 SNEGSKA (reference sequence). The DNA of the CDR3 is TGCAGTGCTAGCTACAGGGGGCGTCCCACGCGCGAGCAGTACTTC. Residues: CSASYRGRPTREQYF.

The rearrangement links TRBV7-9 to TRBJ1-1, with 7 bases identical to TRBD1. Looked up from germline, CDR1 is SEHNR and CDR2 is FQNEAQ (reference sequence). V was clipped by 6 bases and J by 5 bases; unmatched bases: 3. The length of the CDR3 is 12 residues. CDR3 sequence reads: CASRATGTEAFF. CDR3 DNA: TGTGCCAGCAGGGCGACAGGGACTGAAGCTTTCTTT.

This clonotype was observed once. The rearrangement joins TRBV6-5 to TRBJ1-2; no firm D call. The CDR3 is 14 amino acids. Trimming removed 6 bases from V and 7 bases from J, with 18 bases in between. The V gene's germline CDR1 is MNHEY and CDR2 SVGAGI. The chain's CDR3 is CASSFTGASPGYTF. For the CDR3, the DNA is TGTGCCAGCAGCTTCACGGGCGCCTCTCCTGGCTACACCTTC.

The chain has TRBV25-1 and TRBJ1-1; possibly TRBD1 for D (5 bases). V gave up 3 bases and J gave up 3 bases, with 11 bases separating them. Germline loops: CDR1 MGHDK, CDR2 SYGVNS. The CDR3 is 14 residues long. Here the CDR3 DNA reads TGTGCCAGCAGTGAGGGCAGGGAGGACACTGAAGCTTTCTTT. Translation: CASSEGREDTEAFF.

This sequence joins TRBV9 and TRBJ2-3; a weak D match, TRBD2 (6 bases). The ends were cut back, 0 bases at V and 0 bases at J, with 23 bases in the middle. The CDR3 sequence is 20 residues long. Germline loops: CDR1 SGDLS, CDR2 YYNGEE. This CDR3 reads CASSVASRMMAGRSTDTQYF. CDR3 DNA sequence: TGTGCCAGCAGCGTAGCTTCTCGTATGATGGCGGGGAGGAGCACAGATACGCAGTATTTT.

The chain combines TRBV29-1 with TRBJ2-1, with TRBD1 matching 8 bases. The V gene end was trimmed by 6 bases and the J gene end by 0 bases; junction bases not matched to a gene: 10. The CDR3 loop spans 16 amino acids. The V gene's germline CDR1 is SQVTM and CDR2 ANQGSEA. The DNA of the CDR3 is TGCAGCGTATTTCCCCTACAGGGGGGCTCCTACAATGAGCAGTTCTTC. Amino acids: CSVFPLQGGSYNEQFF.

The V gene is TRBV20-1, the J gene TRBJ2-5; 8 bases fit TRBD2. Per germline, CDR1 DFQATT and CDR2 SNEGSKA (reference sequence). V shed 6 bases, J shed 0 bases, and the junction held 12 bases outside the gene matches. The CDR3 length is 16 residues. The CDR3 DNA sequence: TGCAGTGCCCGGATGGTTGGCGGGAGGTACCAAGAGACCCAGTACTTC. Translating gives CSARMVGGRYQETQYF.

The genes are TRBV4-1 and TRBJ2-3; 13 bases map to TRBD2. The CDR3 spans 16 residues. CDR1 MGHRA and CDR2 YSYEKL come from the germline V gene. With V trimmed by 2 bases and J by 5 bases, 4 bases remained unmatched. The CDR3 loop reads CASSQLLAGGQDTQYF. For the CDR3, the DNA is TGCGCCAGCAGCCAACTACTAGCGGGGGGGCAAGATACGCAGTATTTT.

The chain combines TRBV27 with TRBJ2-3; a weak D match, TRBD2 (6 bases). The CDR3 totals 12 residues. The V end lost 4 bases, the J end lost 6 bases, and 8 bases lay between the germline ends. CDR1 MNHEY and CDR2 SMNVEV come from the germline V gene (reference sequence). The CDR3 here is CASSWGRDTQYF. CDR3 in DNA: TGTGCCAGCAGTTGGGGGAGGGATACGCAGTATTTT.

The chain's CDR3 is CASSLPGYQETQYF. The CDR3 nucleotides read TGTGCCAGCAGCCTCCCAGGGTACCAAGAGACCCAGTACTTC. The gene calls are TRBV11-2 and TRBJ2-5; D perhaps matches TRBD1 (5 bases). This CDR3 contains 14 residues. Trimming removed 5 bases from V and 0 bases from J, with 10 bases in between. Germline-derived CDR1 and CDR2 are SGHAT and FQNNGV.

Comments on this clonotype: One end of the junction does not line up with germline, which may come from a read error. J is TRBJ2-1 and V is TRBV6-2 or TRBV6-3; D is perhaps TRBD1 (6 bases). This CDR3 has 13 amino acids. Germline V gives CDR1 MNHEY, CDR2 SVGEGT. In DNA, the CDR3 is TGTGCCAGCAGTTACCAGGAACAGGGAGAGGAAGCCTTC. Translating gives CASSYQEQGEEAF.

V gene TRBV5-1 combines with J gene TRBJ2-1; 16 positions agree with TRBD2. The ends lost 6 bases at V and 0 bases at J; junction bases unmatched: 12. CDR3 length: 20 residues. Germline lookup yields CDR1 SGHRS and CDR2 YFSETQ. The CDR3 DNA sequence: TGCGCCAGCAAATGGCATGAGGGACTAGCGGGAGGGAACTCCTACAATGAGCAGTTCTTC. Translated: CASKWHEGLAGGNSYNEQFF.

This clonotype has just one count. The rearrangement joins TRBV28 to TRBJ2-7; perhaps TRBD1 as D (6 bases). The V gene's germline CDR1 is MDHEN and CDR2 SYDVKM. The length of the CDR3 is 15 residues. V was clipped by 7 bases and J by 3 bases, with 19 bases between them. This CDR3 reads CASKEIRVDSYEQYF. The CDR3 region has the DNA TGTGCCAGCAAGGAAATTCGGGTGGACAGCTACGAGCAGTACTTC.

The V gene is TRBV10-3, the J gene TRBJ2-3, with 10 bases identical to TRBD1. Germline CDR1 and CDR2: ENHRY and SYGVKD. This CDR3 spans 17 amino acids. V was pared by 0 bases and J by 3 bases, with 6 bases of the junction left unmatched. In nucleotides, the CDR3 is TGTGCCATCAGTGAGTCTTTAGGGACAGGGGATACAGATACGCAGTATTTT. Translated, it gives CAISESLGTGDTDTQYF.

V and J are TRBV7-9 and TRBJ2-7; a possible D gene is TRBD2 (5 bases). The CDR3 length is 11 residues. CDR1 SEHNR and CDR2 FQNEAQ come from the germline V gene (reference sequence). Trimming removed 6 bases at V and 9 bases at J, with 12 bases between. This CDR3 is CASSLSEGQYF. The CDR3 DNA reads TGTGCCAGCAGTCTCAGCGAGGGGCAGTACTTC.

This chain links TRBV27 with TRBJ2-1; unclear D gene. This CDR3 has 13 amino acids. Germline V CDR1 and CDR2: MNHEY, SMNVEV (reference sequence). With 7 bases removed from V and 4 bases from J, the gap between germline ends came to 11 bases. The CDR3 DNA is TGTGCCAGCAAGCAAATAATGTACAATGAGCAGTTCTTC. As protein: CASKQIMYNEQFF.